Included here is one T cell receptor beta chain sequence, with context. Its antigen remains unidentified. The V gene end was trimmed by 6 bases and the J gene end by 3 bases; junction bases not matched to a gene: 6. From germline, CDR1 is MGHDK and CDR2 SYGVNS. The CDR3 sequence is 15 residues long. The source of the sample is a study of beta chain features in type 1 diabetes. Across the whole study: There were 107,917,701 sorted cells examined across all samples. General study findings and limits: TCRB CDR3s from Type 1 diabetes patients were moderately but significantly shorter in all four CD4+ subsets. In comparison with healthy donors, patients had naive, central memory and Treg TCRB repertoires that appeared more similar. Reduced insertions and increased deletions marked VDJ junctions in type 1 diabetes patients.

CD4+ naive, central memory, regulatory and stem cell-like memory subsets were isolated by sorting on CD45RO/CCR7/CD25/CD127/CD95/CD27. Of the isolated RNA, all was reverse transcribed, and so the sequenced material was expressed TCRB transcripts. Profiling relied on immunoSEQ multiplex PCR, and the TCRdb table lists in-frame clones only, not all of them. The table has 140,000 to 150,000 clones, 10% to 15% seen once. The receptor was derived from a man aged 18-30 years with type 1 diabetes. The chain employs TRBV25-1 and TRBJ1-5; 9 bases fit TRBD1. Sequenced material: central memory CD4+ T cells from blood. The chain's CDR3 is CASSGQGSANQPQHF. The CDR3 region has the DNA TGTGCCAGCAGCGGACAGGGGTCCGCCAATCAGCCCCAGCATTTT.